Sequencing of this TCR beta chain was carried out in a study of CD8 T cells in Susac syndrome. This clonotype appeared a single time. The multiple sclerosis controls were treatment-naive patients, and their relapsing-remitting disease was stable or active. Negative isolation yielded CD8+ and CD4+ T cells; FACS enriched TEMRA cells. With random hexamers, roughly 0.45 to 1 ug RNA was reverse transcribed. TCRdb re-derived calls from the immunoSEQ multiplex PCR reads in MiXCR, one entry per CDR3 protein. The sample lists around 300,000 distinct CDR3 sequences, about 91% occurring once. V was shortened by 4 bases and J by 9 bases, with 10 bases between the two germline ends. The CDR3 has 12 amino acids. Germline CDR1 SEHNR, CDR2 FQNEAQ (reference sequence).

Sequenced sample: CD8+ T cells from PBMCs. The chain combines TRBV7-9 with TRBJ2-1, with D unclear. The receptor was isolated from a human donor with multiple sclerosis. Here the CDR3 reads CASSYGAGEQFF. The CDR3 region has the DNA TGTGCCAGCAGCTATGGTGCAGGTGAGCAGTTCTTC. Using reference TRBV7-9 and TRBJ2-1 for the parts outside the CDR3, the full variable domain is DTGVSQNPRHKITKRGQNVTFRCDPISEHNRLYWYRQTLGQGPEFLTYFQNEAQLEKSRLLSDRFSAERPKGSFSTLEIQRTEQGDSAMYLCASSYGAGEQFFGPGTRLTVL.